Listed below are T cell receptor beta chains from one sample, sequenced in a study of Ad26.COV2.S vaccination and SARS-CoV-2 variants. Some clones are missing from TCRdb's copy, which holds only in-frame ones; the method was immunoSEQ multiplex PCR. The sample holds roughly 680,000 clones; about 90% are singletons and the top ten take approximately 1.5%. The sequencing here drew on peripheral blood, taken in a trial of Ad26.COV2.S vaccine versus placebo. These receptors originate from a person aged 18-60 years who received the Ad26.COV2.S COVID-19 vaccine or a placebo. The CDR3 runs from the conserved cysteine through the conserved F or W. The order of the fields is V gene, clone size, J gene, D gene, CDR3 DNA, CDR3 protein. A D gene is named only where the DNA matches it firmly. Clone size is not always given. Where it is, it says once, few, many or a class for expanded clones.

v_call: TRBV7-2; clone_size: NA; j_call: TRBJ1-2; d_call: TRBD1; cdr3_nt: TGTGCCAGCAGCCCTGGACAGGGGGCAAAATATGGCTACACCTTC; cdr3_aa: CASSPGQGAKYGYTF
v_call: TRBV27; clone_size: NA; j_call: TRBJ2-7; d_call: NA; cdr3_nt: TGTGCCAGCCGCGCTCAGGGGTTCTCCTACGAGCAGTACTTC; cdr3_aa: CASRAQGFSYEQYF
v_call: TRBV2; clone_size: NA; j_call: TRBJ2-7; d_call: TRBD1; cdr3_nt: TGTGCCATTTCCGGGGACAGTATCGCGCAGTACTTC; cdr3_aa: CAISGDSIAQYF
v_call: TRBV12-5; clone_size: NA; j_call: TRBJ2-2; d_call: NA; cdr3_nt: TGTGCTAGTGGTTTGGATTCGACCACCGGGGAGCTGTTTTTT; cdr3_aa: CASGLDSTTGELFF
v_call: TRBV2; clone_size: NA; j_call: TRBJ1-1; d_call: NA; cdr3_nt: TGTGCCAGCAGTCAACGACAGTTCACTGAAGCTTTCTTT; cdr3_aa: CASSQRQFTEAFF
v_call: TRBV30; clone_size: NA; j_call: TRBJ2-5; d_call: NA; cdr3_nt: TGTGCCTGGAATAGGGGGTTGGGGTACACAGAGACCCAGTACTTC; cdr3_aa: CAWNRGLGYTETQYF
v_call: TRBV18; clone_size: NA; j_call: TRBJ1-3; d_call: NA; cdr3_nt: TGTGCCAGCTCACCGACAGTCCTACGAAACACCATATATTTT; cdr3_aa: CASSPTVLRNTIYF
v_call: TRBV9; clone_size: NA; j_call: TRBJ2-2; d_call: TRBD1; cdr3_nt: TGTGCCAGCAGCGTACACCCTCTGGGACAGGGGGTAACCGGGGAGCTGTTTTTT; cdr3_aa: CASSVHPLGQGVTGELFF
v_call: TRBV15; clone_size: few; j_call: TRBJ2-2; d_call: TRBD2; cdr3_nt: TGTGCCACCAGCATGTCTAGCGGGGAGGCCGGGGAGCTGTTTTTT; cdr3_aa: CATSMSSGEAGELFF
v_call: TRBV21-1; clone_size: NA; j_call: TRBJ1-2; d_call: NA; cdr3_nt: TGTGCCAGCAGCACCCGGACAGGGGGCGCCGATGGCTACACCTTC; cdr3_aa: CASSTRTGGADGYTF
v_call: TRBV18; clone_size: many; j_call: TRBJ2-7; d_call: NA; cdr3_nt: TGTGCCAGCTCACCACCGGCAGGGGCGGCCTACGAGCAGTACTTC; cdr3_aa: CASSPPAGAAYEQYF
v_call: TRBV6-6; clone_size: few; j_call: TRBJ1-2; d_call: NA; cdr3_nt: TGTGCCAGCAGTCAGGACAACTATGGCTACACCTTC; cdr3_aa: CASSQDNYGYTF
v_call: TRBV11-3; clone_size: NA; j_call: TRBJ2-5; d_call: NA; cdr3_nt: TGTGCCAGCAGCTTAGATGGGGGCAGGGAAGAGACCCAGTACTTC; cdr3_aa: CASSLDGGREETQYF
v_call: TRBV19; clone_size: NA; j_call: TRBJ2-3; d_call: TRBD2; cdr3_nt: TGTGCCAGTAGTATTCTGGCAACCGGGACTAGCGGCACAGATACGCAGTATTTT; cdr3_aa: CASSILATGTSGTDTQYF
v_call: TRBV14; clone_size: NA; j_call: TRBJ1-1; d_call: NA; cdr3_nt: TGTGCCAGCAGCCAAGTCAGTGGTGAAGCTTTCTTT; cdr3_aa: CASSQVSGEAFF
v_call: TRBV5-6; clone_size: NA; j_call: TRBJ2-2; d_call: NA; cdr3_nt: TGTGCCAGCAGCTTGGCTAGGGCAGGGATGAGCACCGGGGAGCTGTTTTTT; cdr3_aa: CASSLARAGMSTGELFF
v_call: TRBV7-9; clone_size: NA; j_call: TRBJ2-1; d_call: TRBD2; cdr3_nt: TGTGCCAGCAGCTGGACGCCGGGACTAGCGGGAGGGCCAGTCAATGAGCAGTTCTTC; cdr3_aa: CASSWTPGLAGGPVNEQFF
v_call: TRBV7-2; clone_size: NA; j_call: TRBJ2-2; d_call: TRBD2; cdr3_nt: TGTGCCAGCAGCTTAGATGGGGTTGGGGGGGACACCGGGGAGCTGTTTTTT; cdr3_aa: CASSLDGVGGDTGELFF
v_call: TRBV12-5; clone_size: NA; j_call: TRBJ2-5; d_call: TRBD1; cdr3_nt: TGTGCTAGTGCTTCGGACAGGGTAGAGACCCAGTACTTC; cdr3_aa: CASASDRVETQYF
v_call: TRBV14; clone_size: NA; j_call: TRBJ2-5; d_call: NA; cdr3_nt: TGTGCCAGCAGCCAAGGGCGGGCAGGGACCCAGTACTTC; cdr3_aa: CASSQGRAGTQYF
v_call: TRBV3-1/TRBV3-2; clone_size: few; j_call: TRBJ2-7; d_call: NA; cdr3_nt: TGTGCCAGCAGCCACCGACAGGCCTCCTCCTACGAGCAGTACTTC; cdr3_aa: CASSHRQASSYEQYF
v_call: TRBV11-2; clone_size: NA; j_call: TRBJ1-1; d_call: NA; cdr3_nt: TGTGCCAGCAGCTTACGCGAGGGAGATGGTACGATGAACACTGAAGCTTTCTTT; cdr3_aa: CASSLREGDGTMNTEAFF
v_call: TRBV7-6; clone_size: NA; j_call: TRBJ2-7; d_call: TRBD2; cdr3_nt: TGTGCCAGCAGCTCCTATAGCGGGAGGGCCGGGTACGAGCAGTACTTC; cdr3_aa: CASSSYSGRAGYEQYF
v_call: TRBV7-9; clone_size: NA; j_call: TRBJ2-3; d_call: NA; cdr3_nt: TGTGCCAGCCGGGACCCTAGCACAGATACGCAGTATTTT; cdr3_aa: CASRDPSTDTQYF
v_call: TRBV7-9; clone_size: NA; j_call: TRBJ1-1; d_call: NA; cdr3_nt: TGTGCCAGCAGCCCAGGAGGGGCAGAGAACACTGAAGCTTTCTTT; cdr3_aa: CASSPGGAENTEAFF
v_call: TRBV6-5; clone_size: NA; j_call: TRBJ1-5; d_call: NA; cdr3_nt: TGTGCCAGCAGAAGGGCGCTAGAGCCCCAGCATTTT; cdr3_aa: CASRRALEPQHF
v_call: TRBV20-1; clone_size: NA; j_call: TRBJ1-2; d_call: NA; cdr3_nt: TGCAGTGCTAGAGTGGAGAATGGCTACACCTTC; cdr3_aa: CSARVENGYTF
v_call: TRBV18; clone_size: NA; j_call: TRBJ2-3; d_call: TRBD2; cdr3_nt: TGTGCCAGCTCACCACCCGGGAGGGGAACGGATACGCAGTATTTT; cdr3_aa: CASSPPGRGTDTQYF
v_call: TRBV9; clone_size: NA; j_call: TRBJ1-6; d_call: NA; cdr3_nt: TGTGCCAGCAGCGTAGCAGACGTCTATAATTCACCCCTCCACTTT; cdr3_aa: CASSVADVYNSPLHF
v_call: TRBV5-6; clone_size: NA; j_call: TRBJ2-1; d_call: NA; cdr3_nt: TGTGCCAGCAGCCCCGAGATGGGGCTTAGGGACAATGAGCAGTTCTTC; cdr3_aa: CASSPEMGLRDNEQFF
v_call: TRBV15; clone_size: NA; j_call: TRBJ1-4; d_call: TRBD1; cdr3_nt: TGTGCCACCAGCAGAGATAGGGGGCAGTGGGGAAAACTGTTTTTT; cdr3_aa: CATSRDRGQWGKLFF
v_call: TRBV12-5; clone_size: NA; j_call: TRBJ2-2; d_call: NA; cdr3_nt: TGTGCTAGTGGTTTGGGACTCATCGGGGGAGTATACACCGGGGAGCTGTTTTTT; cdr3_aa: CASGLGLIGGVYTGELFF
v_call: TRBV11-3; clone_size: NA; j_call: TRBJ2-7; d_call: NA; cdr3_nt: TGTGCCAGCAGCTTAGAATTAGCAAACGAGCAGTACTTC; cdr3_aa: CASSLELANEQYF
v_call: TRBV19; clone_size: NA; j_call: TRBJ2-1; d_call: NA; cdr3_nt: TGTGCCAGTAGTGTCTCCGGGACCGGGCGATACAATGAGCAGTTCTTC; cdr3_aa: CASSVSGTGRYNEQFF
v_call: TRBV11-3; clone_size: NA; j_call: TRBJ1-6; d_call: NA; cdr3_nt: TGTGCCAGCAGCGGGGGACCTAATTCACCCCTCCACTTT; cdr3_aa: CASSGGPNSPLHF
v_call: TRBV7-2; clone_size: NA; j_call: TRBJ2-5; d_call: TRBD2; cdr3_nt: TGTGCCAGCAGCTCCCAGTCGGGGGGAGAGACCCAGTACTTC; cdr3_aa: CASSSQSGGETQYF
v_call: TRBV15; clone_size: NA; j_call: TRBJ2-1; d_call: NA; cdr3_nt: TGTGCCACCAGCAGAGTATACGGGGGCGGCTACAATGAGCAGTTCTTC; cdr3_aa: CATSRVYGGGYNEQFF
v_call: TRBV6-1; clone_size: NA; j_call: TRBJ2-2; d_call: NA; cdr3_nt: TGTGCCAGCAGTGTGGCAGGAACCCCGAACACCGGGGAGCTGTTTTTT; cdr3_aa: CASSVAGTPNTGELFF
v_call: TRBV30; clone_size: NA; j_call: TRBJ2-2; d_call: TRBD2; cdr3_nt: TGTGCCTGGAGTGGACTAGCTCCCGGGGAGCTGTTTTTT; cdr3_aa: CAWSGLAPGELFF
v_call: TRBV7-9; clone_size: NA; j_call: TRBJ1-2; d_call: NA; cdr3_nt: TGTGCCAGCAGCCCGATGGCGTATGGCTACACCTTC; cdr3_aa: CASSPMAYGYTF
v_call: TRBV7-9; clone_size: NA; j_call: TRBJ1-4; d_call: NA; cdr3_nt: TGTGCCAGCAGCTTTAGGGGGGGCACTAATGAAAAACTGTTTTTT; cdr3_aa: CASSFRGGTNEKLFF
v_call: TRBV30; clone_size: NA; j_call: TRBJ1-5; d_call: TRBD1; cdr3_nt: TGTGCCTGGAGTCGGGGGACAGGGATCTATAGCAATCAGCCCCAGCATTTT; cdr3_aa: CAWSRGTGIYSNQPQHF
v_call: TRBV19; clone_size: once; j_call: TRBJ2-2; d_call: NA; cdr3_nt: TGTGCCGCTGGGGGCGCGAACACCGGGGAGCTGTTTTTT; cdr3_aa: CAAGGANTGELFF
v_call: TRBV5-5; clone_size: once; j_call: TRBJ2-7; d_call: TRBD2; cdr3_nt: TGTGCCAGCAGCCCGGGGGGTACCACGAGGCCCTACTCCTACGAGCAGTACTTC; cdr3_aa: CASSPGGTTRPYSYEQYF
v_call: TRBV24-1; clone_size: NA; j_call: TRBJ2-3; d_call: NA; cdr3_nt: TGTGCCACCAGTTACAGGACTAGCACAGATACGCAGTATTTT; cdr3_aa: CATSYRTSTDTQYF
v_call: TRBV6-5; clone_size: NA; j_call: TRBJ1-6; d_call: NA; cdr3_nt: TGTGCCAGCAGGGGCGAACTGCTCAATTCACCCCTCCACTTT; cdr3_aa: CASRGELLNSPLHF
v_call: TRBV25-1; clone_size: NA; j_call: TRBJ2-5; d_call: TRBD2; cdr3_nt: TGTGCCAGCAACCCCGGGACTAGCGGACAAGAGACCCAGTACTTC; cdr3_aa: CASNPGTSGQETQYF
v_call: TRBV12-3/TRBV12-4; clone_size: NA; j_call: TRBJ1-6; d_call: TRBD1; cdr3_nt: TGTGCCAGCAGTGACAGGGAGTATTCACCCCTCCACTTT; cdr3_aa: CASSDREYSPLHF
v_call: TRBV5-1; clone_size: NA; j_call: TRBJ2-1; d_call: NA; cdr3_nt: TGCGCCAGCAGCTTTAACGGGGGTGGAGATGAGCAGTTCTTC; cdr3_aa: CASSFNGGGDEQFF
v_call: TRBV7-8; clone_size: NA; j_call: TRBJ2-1; d_call: TRBD2; cdr3_nt: TGTGCCAGCAGCTTAGAGGGCGGGAGGACCTATGAGCAGTTCTTC; cdr3_aa: CASSLEGGRTYEQFF
v_call: TRBV7-2; clone_size: NA; j_call: TRBJ2-2; d_call: NA; cdr3_nt: TGTGCCAGCAGCTTAGTTGTGGGGTACGGCACCGGGGAGCTGTTTTTT; cdr3_aa: CASSLVVGYGTGELFF
v_call: TRBV6-1; clone_size: NA; j_call: TRBJ1-3; d_call: NA; cdr3_nt: TGTGCCAGCAGTGAAGTTTCACAGGTCTCTGGAAACACCATATATTTT; cdr3_aa: CASSEVSQVSGNTIYF
v_call: TRBV27; clone_size: NA; j_call: TRBJ2-1; d_call: NA; cdr3_nt: TGTGCCAGCAGTTTGGGTCGGGGGATGAGCTCCTACAATGAGCAGTTCTTC; cdr3_aa: CASSLGRGMSSYNEQFF
v_call: TRBV3-1/TRBV3-2; clone_size: NA; j_call: TRBJ2-3; d_call: NA; cdr3_nt: TGTGCCAGCAGCCAAGAAACAGGTATCACAGATACGCAGTATTTT; cdr3_aa: CASSQETGITDTQYF
v_call: TRBV6-2/TRBV6-3; clone_size: NA; j_call: TRBJ2-7; d_call: NA; cdr3_nt: TGTGCCAGCAGCCCTTTTCGGACCGGCAGCTCCTACGAGCAGTACTTC; cdr3_aa: CASSPFRTGSSYEQYF